The 21 T cell receptor beta chains presented below share a single source sample, sequenced in a study of T cell responses to AZD1222 COVID-19 vaccine. The protocol was immunoSEQ multiplex PCR, while the TCRdb copy is restricted to in-frame clones and leaves out a portion. This table holds approximately 130,000 clones, approximately 93% found once. Specimen: peripheral blood, collected on day 0 of AZD1222 vaccination. All receptors derive from an adult in good health.

The rearrangement uses TRBV28 and TRBJ2-5; TRBD1 matches at 8 bases. Germline-derived CDR1 and CDR2 are MDHEN and SYDVKM. The CDR3 has 15 amino acids. With 2 bases clipped from V and 7 bases from J, the junction kept 9 bases outside the gene matches. The CDR3 DNA is TGTGCCAGCAGTTTAGGGACAGGAGAAGGGGGGACCCAGTACTTC. It translates to CASSLGTGEGGTQYF.

CDR3 in amino acids: CASSLNPGETQYF. CDR3 sequence (DNA): TGTGCCAGCAGCTTAAACCCCGGGGAGACCCAGTACTTC. The chain links TRBV7-3 to TRBJ2-5; D unclear. V lost 1 base, J lost 5 bases, and 8 bases lay in between. The CDR3 totals 13 residues. Germline lookup yields CDR1 SGHTA and CDR2 FQGTGA.

The CDR3, as DNA: TGTGCCAGCAGCTTCAGGTTTGATGTAAACTATGGCTACACCTTC. It yields the protein CASSFRFDVNYGYTF. The rearrangement joins TRBV5-5 to TRBJ1-2; no firm D call. The CDR3 is 15 residues long. Looked up from germline, CDR1 is SGHKS and CDR2 is YYEKEE (reference sequence). The V gene lost 2 bases and the J gene lost 2 bases, with 13 bases spanning the gap. Complete variable domain (other parts from reference TRBV5-5 and TRBJ1-2): DAGVTQSPTHLIKTRGQQVTLRCSPISGHKSVSWYQQVLGQGPQFIFQYYEKEERGRGNFPDRFSARQFPNYSSELNVNALLLGDSALYLCASSFRFDVNYGYTFGSGTRLTVV.

This chain links TRBV6-2 or TRBV6-3 with TRBJ2-5; 7 bases agree with TRBD2. V lost 2 bases and J lost 0; bases outside the gene matches: 12. The germline V gene has CDR1 MNHEY and CDR2 SVGEGT. The CDR3 runs 18 residues. This CDR3 reads CASSYPLSGLKYQETQYF. The CDR3, as DNA: TGTGCCAGCAGTTACCCTCTTAGCGGGCTAAAGTACCAAGAGACCCAGTACTTC.

This chain connects TRBV19 to TRBJ1-5; 10 positions agree with TRBD1. The CDR3 spans 15 residues. Germline lookup yields CDR1 LNHDA and CDR2 SQIVND (reference sequence). V shed 4 bases and J 4 bases; nucleotides not matched to a gene: 4. CDR3 loop: CASSTMGQGNQPQHF. CDR3 bases: TGTGCCAGTAGTACCATGGGACAGGGGAATCAGCCCCAGCATTTT.

This sequence joins TRBV28 and TRBJ2-7; no clear D gene. Germline-derived CDR1 and CDR2 are MDHEN and SYDVKM. Trimming took 3 bases from V and 6 from J, leaving 12 bases between them. This CDR3 is built from 13 residues. Here the CDR3 DNA reads TGTGCCAGCAGTTTTTTGGCTTCCAGCGAGCAGTACTTC. This translates into CASSFLASSEQYF.

The V gene is TRBV18, the J gene TRBJ1-5; 7 nucleotides line up with TRBD1. Germline V gene lookup returns CDR1 KGHSH and CDR2 LQKENI. Trimming took 3 bases from V and 2 from J; bases not matched to a gene: 1. CDR3 length equals 14 residues. The chain's CDR3 is CASSPGQGNQPQHF. The CDR3, as DNA: TGTGCCAGCTCACCTGGACAGGGCAATCAGCCCCAGCATTTT. Full variable domain (outside the CDR3, taken from reference TRBV18 and TRBJ1-5): NAGVMQNPRHLVRRRGQEARLRCSPMKGHSHVYWYRQLPEEGLKFMVYLQKENIIDESGMPKERFSAEFPKEGPSILRIQQVVRGDSAAYFCASSPGQGNQPQHFGDGTRLSIL.

The gene calls are TRBV19 and TRBJ2-3; 8 bases fit TRBD1. The CDR3 loop spans 15 amino acids. The germline gives CDR1 LNHDA, CDR2 SQIVND (reference sequence). V lost 8 bases and J lost 0; bases outside the gene matches: 7. The CDR3 region is CASAGGTPSTDTQYF. CDR3 nucleotide sequence: TGTGCCAGTGCAGGGGGCACACCGAGCACAGATACGCAGTATTTT.

This clone appeared a single time. The chain couples TRBV6-5 to TRBJ1-1; D unclear. Germline V gives CDR1 MNHEY, CDR2 SVGAGI. Trimming shortened V by 0 bases and J by 6 bases, and 8 bases separated the two germline ends. This CDR3 spans 13 amino acids. For the CDR3, the DNA is TGTGCCAGCAGTTACTCGAAAAAGGCTGAAGCTTTCTTT. Protein product: CASSYSKKAEAFF.

A word on this clone: The sample holds other DNA sequences that translate to the same CDR3. The CDR3 sequence: CASSLAPGSNQPQHF. The CDR3 bases are TGTGCCAGCAGCTTAGCGCCCGGGAGCAATCAGCCCCAGCATTTT. V usage is TRBV7-2 and J usage is TRBJ1-5; no reliable D call. The V end lost 0 bases, the J end lost 1 base, and 7 bases lay between the germline ends. CDR3 length: 15 amino acids. The V gene's germline CDR1 is SGHTA and CDR2 FQGNSA.

V gene TRBV6-2 or TRBV6-3 combines with J gene TRBJ1-4, with D unresolved. V lost 6 bases and J lost 7, with 18 bases in between. The germline V gene encodes CDR1 MNHEY and CDR2 SVGEGT. This CDR3 has 15 residues. In nucleotides, the CDR3 is TGTGCCAGCAGCCCCGGGTCCAATTGGGGTGAAAAACTGTTTTTT. This gives the protein CASSPGSNWGEKLFF.

V usage is TRBV18 and J usage is TRBJ2-7, with TRBD2 matching over 9 bases. Germline V lookup: CDR1 KGHSH, CDR2 LQKENI. There are 15 residues in the CDR3. Losses at the gene ends were 2 bases for V and 3 bases for J; bases not matched to a gene: 5. In DNA form, the CDR3 reads TGTGCCAGCTCACCAGTTAGCGGGAGCGACTACGAGCAGTACTTC. Protein product: CASSPVSGSDYEQYF.

The rearrangement uses TRBV28 and TRBJ1-4; D is ambiguous. The CDR3 extends over 15 amino acids. V lost 1 base and J lost 0, with 6 bases in between. The V gene's germline CDR1 is MDHEN and CDR2 SYDVKM. The CDR3 DNA follows: TGTGCCAGCAGTTTATTTAGATCAACTAATGAAAAACTGTTTTTT. This sequence encodes CASSLFRSTNEKLFF.

V is TRBV28 and J is TRBJ2-1, with D possibly being TRBD2 (6 bases). Trimming left V 6 bases short and J 3 bases short, with 12 bases between. In germline, CDR1 is MDHEN, CDR2 SYDVKM. This CDR3 contains 14 residues. Here the CDR3 DNA reads TGTGCCAGCAGCCCAGGGACTCTCTACAATGAGCAGTTCTTC. This encodes CASSPGTLYNEQFF.

The chain combines TRBV18 with TRBJ2-3; the D is unclear. Germline CDR1 KGHSH, CDR2 LQKENI. Trimming left V 1 base short and J 2 bases short, with 4 bases between. This CDR3 contains 13 residues. This CDR3 reads CASSPRNTDTQYF. In DNA, the CDR3 is TGTGCCAGCTCACCACGCAACACAGATACGCAGTATTTT.

The chain combines TRBV5-1 with TRBJ2-5; 12 positions agree with TRBD2. CDR1 is SGHRS, CDR2 YFSETQ, per germline. Trimming cost V 0 bases and J 1 base; bases outside gene matches: 10. CDR3 length: 19 amino acids. The CDR3 DNA reads TGCGCCAGCAGCTTGGCGCGGACTAGCGGGATACGAGTCCAAGAGACCCAGTACTTC. Its protein product is CASSLARTSGIRVQETQYF.

The V gene is TRBV11-3, the J gene TRBJ2-3; D uncertain. The CDR3 has 16 amino acids. The germline gives CDR1 SGHNT, CDR2 YENEEA. Trimming removed 1 base at V and 2 bases at J, with 13 bases between. The CDR3 nucleotides are TGTGCCAGCAGCTTAGGGGTAGACATAGTCACAGATACGCAGTATTTT. Translating it yields CASSLGVDIVTDTQYF.

The chain uses TRBV5-3 and TRBJ1-6; D is unresolved. TRBV5-3 is an ORF, and what it does is uncertain. V was shortened by 9 bases and J by 9 bases, with 16 bases between the two germline ends. This CDR3 is built from 13 residues. CDR3 residues: CAILLGQTSPLHF. In nucleotides, the CDR3 is TGTGCCATCCTTCTTGGCCAGACTTCACCCCTCCACTTT.

The table lists this clone with a few counts. The chain employs TRBV27 and TRBJ1-6; TRBD1 matches at 10 bases. After removal of 6 bases from V and 8 bases from J, the junction contained 7 bases not matched to a gene. The germline CDR1 and CDR2 sequences are MNHEY and SMNVEV (reference sequence). This CDR3 is built from 15 residues. CDR3 coding DNA: TGTGCCAGCAGCCCTCAGGGACAGGGGTATTCACCCCTCCACTTT. This translates into CASSPQGQGYSPLHF.

This clone was recorded only once. The chain links TRBV4-3 to TRBJ1-3; D ambiguous. The CDR3 consists of 14 residues. Trimming took 4 bases from V and 2 from J, leaving 9 bases between them. Per the germline V gene, CDR1 is LGHNA and CDR2 is YSLEER. CDR3 amino acids: CASSPALAGNTIYF. CDR3 DNA sequence: TGCGCCAGCAGCCCAGCGTTGGCTGGAAACACCATATATTTT.

This clone was observed a few times. The chain carries TRBV3-1 (or the pseudogene TRBV3-2) and TRBJ1-1; no definite D call. V was shortened by 0 bases and J by 1 base, with 6 bases between the two germline ends. The CDR3 runs to 14 residues. In germline, CDR1 is LGHDT, CDR2 YNNKEL (reference sequence). As DNA, the CDR3 is TGTGCCAGCAGCCAAGATGCGGGGAACACTGAAGCTTTCTTT. Residues: CASSQDAGNTEAFF.